This entry features one TCR beta chain sequence. At one end, the junction sequence differs from germline, possibly due to a read error. The CDR3 runs 14 residues. The V gene's germline CDR1 is KGHSH and CDR2 LQKENI. The data were taken from a study of Graves' ophthalmopathy and Graves' hyperthyroidism. Amplified material comprised TCR beta CDR3 regions derived from RNA transcripts. The first round was an RT-PCR with HTBI primers, and the second round was a multiplex PCR. TCRdb reprocessed the multiplex PCR reads via MiXCR and lists one record per CDR3 protein. The data contain approximately 380,000 distinct CDR3 sequences, 21% of them singletons.

This chain joins TRBV18 and TRBJ2-7; 8 bases match TRBD1. Material for sequencing was peripheral blood. This TCR was recovered from a woman aged 18-35 years with stable Graves' hyperthyroidism. The CDR3 sequence is CAISPGQGAWEQYF. For the CDR3, the DNA is TGTGCCATCTCACCAGGGCAGGGGGCGTGGGAGCAGTACTTC. The variable domain in full, completed from reference TRBV18 and TRBJ2-7, reads NAGVMQNPRHLVRRRGQEARLRCSPMKGHSHVYWYRQLPEEGLKFMVYLQKENIIDESGMPKERFSAEFPKEGPSILRIQQVVRGDSAAYFCAISPGQGAWEQYFGPGTRLTVT.